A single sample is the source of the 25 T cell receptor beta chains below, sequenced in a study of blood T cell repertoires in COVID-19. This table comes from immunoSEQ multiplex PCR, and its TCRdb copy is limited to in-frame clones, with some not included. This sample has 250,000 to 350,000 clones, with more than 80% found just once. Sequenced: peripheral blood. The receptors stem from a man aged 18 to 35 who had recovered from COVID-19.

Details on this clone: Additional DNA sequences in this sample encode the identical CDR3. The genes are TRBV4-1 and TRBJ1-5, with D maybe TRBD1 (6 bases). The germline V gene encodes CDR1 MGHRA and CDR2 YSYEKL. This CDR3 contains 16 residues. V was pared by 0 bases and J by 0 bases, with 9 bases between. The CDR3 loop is CASSQEGRGSNQPQHF. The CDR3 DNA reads TGCGCCAGCAGCCAAGAGGGCAGGGGTAGCAATCAGCCCCAGCATTTT.

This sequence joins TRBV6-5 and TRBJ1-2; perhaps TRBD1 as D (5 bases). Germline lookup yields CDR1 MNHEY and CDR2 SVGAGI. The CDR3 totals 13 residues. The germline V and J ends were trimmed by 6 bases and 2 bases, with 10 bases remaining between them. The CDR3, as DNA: TGTGCCAGCAGGACCGACAGAAACTATGGCTACACCTTC. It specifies CASRTDRNYGYTF.

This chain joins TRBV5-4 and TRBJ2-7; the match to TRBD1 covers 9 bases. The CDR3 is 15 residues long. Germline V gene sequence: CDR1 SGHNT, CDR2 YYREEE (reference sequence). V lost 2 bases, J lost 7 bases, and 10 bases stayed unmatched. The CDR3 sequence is CASSLSRTGGEEQYF. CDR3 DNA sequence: TGTGCCAGCAGCTTATCCCGAACAGGGGGCGAAGAGCAGTACTTC.

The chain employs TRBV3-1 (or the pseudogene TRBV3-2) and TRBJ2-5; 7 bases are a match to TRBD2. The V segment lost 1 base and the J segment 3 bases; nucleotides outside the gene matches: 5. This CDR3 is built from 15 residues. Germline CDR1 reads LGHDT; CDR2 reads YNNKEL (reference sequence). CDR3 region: CASSQVTSSKETQYF. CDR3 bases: TGTGCCAGCAGCCAAGTGACTAGCTCCAAAGAGACCCAGTACTTC.

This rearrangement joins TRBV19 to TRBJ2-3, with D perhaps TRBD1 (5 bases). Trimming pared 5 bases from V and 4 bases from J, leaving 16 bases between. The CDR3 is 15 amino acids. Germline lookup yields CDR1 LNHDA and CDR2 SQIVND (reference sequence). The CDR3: CASSVSQVPPDTQYF. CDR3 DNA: TGTGCCAGTAGTGTTTCACAGGTCCCCCCAGATACGCAGTATTTT.

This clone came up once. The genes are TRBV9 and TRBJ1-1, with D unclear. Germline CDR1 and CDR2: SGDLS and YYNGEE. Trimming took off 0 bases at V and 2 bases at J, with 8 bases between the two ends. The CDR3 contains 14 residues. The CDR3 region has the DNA TGTGCCAGCAGCGTAGTCGGAGGCAACACTGAAGCTTTCTTT. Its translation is CASSVVGGNTEAFF.

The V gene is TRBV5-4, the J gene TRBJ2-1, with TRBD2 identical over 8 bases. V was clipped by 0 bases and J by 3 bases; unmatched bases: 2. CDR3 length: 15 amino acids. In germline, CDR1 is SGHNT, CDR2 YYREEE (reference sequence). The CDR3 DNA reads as TGTGCCAGCAGCTTGGGTAGCGGGAACTACAATGAGCAGTTCTTC. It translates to CASSLGSGNYNEQFF.

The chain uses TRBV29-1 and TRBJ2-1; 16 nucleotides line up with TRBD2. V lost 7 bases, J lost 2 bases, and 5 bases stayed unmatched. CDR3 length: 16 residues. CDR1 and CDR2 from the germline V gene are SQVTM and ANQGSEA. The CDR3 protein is CSGVGTSGRAYNEQFF. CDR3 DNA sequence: TGCAGCGGGGTGGGGACTAGCGGGAGGGCCTACAATGAGCAGTTCTTC.

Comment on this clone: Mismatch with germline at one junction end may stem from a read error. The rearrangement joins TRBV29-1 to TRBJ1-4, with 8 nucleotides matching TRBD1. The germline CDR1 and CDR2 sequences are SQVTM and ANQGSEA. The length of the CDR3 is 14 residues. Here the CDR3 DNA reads TGCAGCGTGGAAGGACAGGGCGGTCTGGAAAAACTGTTTTTT. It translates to CSVEGQGGLEKLFF. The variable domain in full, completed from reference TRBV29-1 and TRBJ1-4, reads SAVISQKPSRDICQRGTSLTIQCQVDSQVTMMFWYRQQPGQSLTLIATANQGSEATYESGFVIDKFPISRPNLTFSTLTVSNMSPEDSSIYLCSVEGQGGLEKLFFGSGTQLSVL.

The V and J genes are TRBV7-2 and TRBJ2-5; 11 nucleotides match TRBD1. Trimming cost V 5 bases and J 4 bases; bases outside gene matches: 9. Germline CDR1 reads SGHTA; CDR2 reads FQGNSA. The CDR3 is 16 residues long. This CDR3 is CASSPLGQGARETQYF. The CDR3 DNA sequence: TGTGCCAGCAGCCCACTAGGACAGGGGGCTAGAGAGACCCAGTACTTC.

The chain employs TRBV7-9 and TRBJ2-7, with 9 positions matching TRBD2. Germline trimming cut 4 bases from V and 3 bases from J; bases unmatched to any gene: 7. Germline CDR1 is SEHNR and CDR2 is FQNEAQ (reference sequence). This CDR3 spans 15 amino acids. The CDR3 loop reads CASSYIAGVNYEQYF. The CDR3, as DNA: TGTGCCAGCAGCTACATAGCGGGAGTGAACTACGAGCAGTACTTC.

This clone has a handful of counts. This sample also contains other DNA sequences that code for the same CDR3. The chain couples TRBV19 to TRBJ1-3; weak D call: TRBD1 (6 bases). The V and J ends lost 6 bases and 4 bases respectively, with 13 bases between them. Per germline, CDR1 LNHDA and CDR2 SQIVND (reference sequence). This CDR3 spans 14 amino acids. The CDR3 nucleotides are TGTGCCAGTAGGACCGGACAGTCGGGAAACACCATATATTTT. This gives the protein CASRTGQSGNTIYF. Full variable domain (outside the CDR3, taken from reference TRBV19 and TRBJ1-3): DGGITQSPKYLFRKEGQNVTLSCEQNLNHDAMYWYRQDPGQGLRLIYYSQIVNDFQKGDIAEGYSVSREKKESFPLTVTSAQKNPTAFYLCASRTGQSGNTIYFGEGSWLTVV.

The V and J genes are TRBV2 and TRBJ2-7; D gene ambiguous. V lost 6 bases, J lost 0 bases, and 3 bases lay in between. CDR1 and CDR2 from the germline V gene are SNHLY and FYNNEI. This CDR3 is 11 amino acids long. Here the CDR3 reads CASSGSYEQYF. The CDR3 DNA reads TGTGCCAGCAGCGGCTCCTACGAGCAGTACTTC.

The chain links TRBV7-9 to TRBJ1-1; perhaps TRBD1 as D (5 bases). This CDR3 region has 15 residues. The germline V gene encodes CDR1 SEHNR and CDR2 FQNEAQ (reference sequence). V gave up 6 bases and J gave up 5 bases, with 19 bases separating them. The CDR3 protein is CASSSNPEGWTEAFF. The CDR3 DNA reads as TGTGCCAGCAGTTCAAACCCGGAGGGGTGGACTGAAGCTTTCTTT.

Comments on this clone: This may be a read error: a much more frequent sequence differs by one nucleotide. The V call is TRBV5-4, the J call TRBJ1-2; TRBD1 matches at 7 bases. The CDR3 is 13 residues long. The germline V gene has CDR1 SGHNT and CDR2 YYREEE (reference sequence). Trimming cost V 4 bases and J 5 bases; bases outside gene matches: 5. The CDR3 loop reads CASSPGTAYGYTF. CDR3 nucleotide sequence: TGTGCCAGCAGCCCCGGGACAGCATATGGCTACACCTTC.

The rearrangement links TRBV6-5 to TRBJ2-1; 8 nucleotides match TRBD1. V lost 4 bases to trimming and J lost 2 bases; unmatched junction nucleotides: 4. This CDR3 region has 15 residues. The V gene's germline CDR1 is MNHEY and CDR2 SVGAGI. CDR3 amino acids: CASSFDRGPYNEQFF. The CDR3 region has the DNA TGTGCCAGCAGTTTTGACAGGGGACCCTACAATGAGCAGTTCTTC.

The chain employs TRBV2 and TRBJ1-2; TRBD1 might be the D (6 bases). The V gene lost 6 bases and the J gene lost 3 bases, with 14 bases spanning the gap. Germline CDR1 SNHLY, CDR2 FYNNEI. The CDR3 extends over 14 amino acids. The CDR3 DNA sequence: TGTGCCAGCAGGCAGACACAGGGTTACTATGGCTACACCTTC. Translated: CASRQTQGYYGYTF.

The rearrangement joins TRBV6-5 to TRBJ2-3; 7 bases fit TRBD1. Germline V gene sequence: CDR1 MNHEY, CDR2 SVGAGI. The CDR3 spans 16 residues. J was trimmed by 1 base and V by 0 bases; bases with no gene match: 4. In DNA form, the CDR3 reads TGTGCCAGCAGTTACTCGGGACAGCTCGGCACAGATACGCAGTATTTT. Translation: CASSYSGQLGTDTQYF.

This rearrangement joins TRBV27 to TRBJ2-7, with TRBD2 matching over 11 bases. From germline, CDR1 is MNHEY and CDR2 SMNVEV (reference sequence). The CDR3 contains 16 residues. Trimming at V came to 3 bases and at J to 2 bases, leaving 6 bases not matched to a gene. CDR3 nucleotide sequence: TGTGCCAGCAGTTTCGGGCTAGCGGGGGGCACCTACGAGCAGTACTTC. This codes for CASSFGLAGGTYEQYF.

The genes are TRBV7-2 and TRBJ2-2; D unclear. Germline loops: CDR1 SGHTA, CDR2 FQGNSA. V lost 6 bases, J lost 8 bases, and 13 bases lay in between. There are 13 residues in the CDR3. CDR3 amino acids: CASSPPPRGELFF. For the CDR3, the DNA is TGTGCCAGCAGTCCTCCCCCCCGTGGGGAGCTGTTTTTT.

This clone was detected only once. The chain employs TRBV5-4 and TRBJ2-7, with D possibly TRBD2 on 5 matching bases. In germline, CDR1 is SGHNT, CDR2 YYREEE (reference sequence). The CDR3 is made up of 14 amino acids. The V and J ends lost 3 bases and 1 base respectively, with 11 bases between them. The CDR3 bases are TGTGCCAGCAGCTCGGCCGGACTGTCCTACGAGCAGTACTTC. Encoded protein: CASSSAGLSYEQYF.

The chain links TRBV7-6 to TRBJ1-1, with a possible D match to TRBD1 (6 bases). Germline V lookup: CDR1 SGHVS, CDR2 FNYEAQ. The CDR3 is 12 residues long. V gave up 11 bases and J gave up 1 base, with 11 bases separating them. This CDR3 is CAVGQRNTEAFF. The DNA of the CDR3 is TGTGCCGTCGGACAGAGGAACACTGAAGCTTTCTTT. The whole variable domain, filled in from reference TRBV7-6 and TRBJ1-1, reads GAGVSQSPRYKVTKRGQDVALRCDPISGHVSLYWYRQALGQGPEFLTYFNYEAQQDKSGLPNDRFSAERPEGSISTLTIQRTEQRDSAMYRCAVGQRNTEAFFGQGTRLTVV.

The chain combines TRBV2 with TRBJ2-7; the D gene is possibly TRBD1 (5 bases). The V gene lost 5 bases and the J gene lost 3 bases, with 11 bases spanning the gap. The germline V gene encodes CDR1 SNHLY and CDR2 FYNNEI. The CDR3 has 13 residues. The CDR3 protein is CASSTIQGYEQYF. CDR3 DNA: TGTGCCAGCAGTACCATTCAGGGCTACGAGCAGTACTTC.

The CDR3 loop reads CSVVTSGRYNEQFF. The CDR3 coding sequence is TGCAGCGTCGTGACTAGCGGGAGGTACAATGAGCAGTTCTTC. The V and J genes are TRBV29-1 and TRBJ2-1, with 13 bases identical to TRBD2. The CDR3 length is 14 residues. The germline V gene encodes CDR1 SQVTM and CDR2 ANQGSEA. The ends lost 6 bases at V and 4 bases at J; junction bases unmatched: 3.

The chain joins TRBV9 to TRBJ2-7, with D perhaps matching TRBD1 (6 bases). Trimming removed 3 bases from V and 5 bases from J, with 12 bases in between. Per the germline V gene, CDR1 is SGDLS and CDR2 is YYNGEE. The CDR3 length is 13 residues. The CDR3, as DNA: TGTGCCAGCAGCGGGGCAGGGGTCAACGAGCAGTACTTC. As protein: CASSGAGVNEQYF.